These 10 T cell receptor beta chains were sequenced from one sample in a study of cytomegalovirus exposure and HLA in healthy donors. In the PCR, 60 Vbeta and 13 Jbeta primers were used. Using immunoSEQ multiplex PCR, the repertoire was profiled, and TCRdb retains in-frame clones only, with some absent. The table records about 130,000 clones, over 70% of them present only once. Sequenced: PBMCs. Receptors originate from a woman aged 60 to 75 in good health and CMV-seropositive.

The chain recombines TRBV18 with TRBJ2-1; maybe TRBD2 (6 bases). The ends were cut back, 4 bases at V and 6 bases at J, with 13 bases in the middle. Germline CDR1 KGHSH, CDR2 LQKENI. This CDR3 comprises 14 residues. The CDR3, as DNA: TGTGCCAGCTCACGCGCAGGGAGGCTCAATGAGCAGTTCTTC. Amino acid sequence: CASSRAGRLNEQFF.

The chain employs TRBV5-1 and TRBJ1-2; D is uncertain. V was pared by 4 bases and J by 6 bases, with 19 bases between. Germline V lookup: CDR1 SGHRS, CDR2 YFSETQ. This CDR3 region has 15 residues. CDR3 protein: CASSSREPAFDGYTF. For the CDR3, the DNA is TGCGCCAGCAGCAGCCGGGAACCCGCATTTGATGGCTACACCTTC.

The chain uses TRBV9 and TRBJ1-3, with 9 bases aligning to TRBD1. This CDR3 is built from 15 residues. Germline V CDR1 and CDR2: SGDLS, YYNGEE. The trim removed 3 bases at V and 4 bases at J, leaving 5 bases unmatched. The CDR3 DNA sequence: TGTGCCAGCAGCGCCCTCACAGGGGGCGGAAACACCATATATTTT. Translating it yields CASSALTGGGNTIYF.

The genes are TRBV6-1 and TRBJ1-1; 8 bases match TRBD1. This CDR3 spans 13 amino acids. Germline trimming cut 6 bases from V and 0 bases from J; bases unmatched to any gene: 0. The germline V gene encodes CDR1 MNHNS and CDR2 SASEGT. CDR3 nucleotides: TGTGCCAGCAGACAGGGGGTGAACACTGAAGCTTTCTTT. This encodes CASRQGVNTEAFF.

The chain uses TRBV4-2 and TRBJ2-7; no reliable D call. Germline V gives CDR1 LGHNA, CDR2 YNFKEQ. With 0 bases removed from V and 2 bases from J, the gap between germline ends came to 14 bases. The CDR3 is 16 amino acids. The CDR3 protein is CASSQDLGDRTYEQYF. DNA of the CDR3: TGTGCCAGCAGCCAAGATCTAGGAGACCGAACCTACGAGCAGTACTTC.

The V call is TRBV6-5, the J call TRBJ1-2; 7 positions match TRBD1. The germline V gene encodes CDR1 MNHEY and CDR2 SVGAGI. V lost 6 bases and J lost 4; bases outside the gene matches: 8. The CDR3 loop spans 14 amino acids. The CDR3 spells CASRSDRAPYGYTF. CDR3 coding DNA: TGTGCCAGCAGGTCCGACAGGGCGCCCTATGGCTACACCTTC.

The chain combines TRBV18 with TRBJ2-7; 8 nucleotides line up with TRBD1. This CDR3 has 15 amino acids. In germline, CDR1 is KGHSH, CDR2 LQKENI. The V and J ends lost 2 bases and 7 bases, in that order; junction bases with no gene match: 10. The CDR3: CASSPDQTGAGEQYF. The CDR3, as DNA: TGTGCCAGCTCACCAGACCAGACAGGGGCAGGGGAGCAGTACTTC.

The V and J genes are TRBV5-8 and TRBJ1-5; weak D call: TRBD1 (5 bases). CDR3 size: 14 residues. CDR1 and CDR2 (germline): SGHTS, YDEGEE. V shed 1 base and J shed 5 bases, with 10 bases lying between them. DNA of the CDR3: TGTGCCAGCAGCTTGTCAGGGAGGGATCAGCCCCAGCATTTT. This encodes CASSLSGRDQPQHF.

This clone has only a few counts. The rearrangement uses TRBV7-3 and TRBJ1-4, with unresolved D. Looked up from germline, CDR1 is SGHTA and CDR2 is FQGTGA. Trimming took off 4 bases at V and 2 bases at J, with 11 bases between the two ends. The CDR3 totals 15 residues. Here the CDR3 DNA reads TGTGCCAGCAGCTCCCAGCGGGCCACTAATGAAAAACTGTTTTTT. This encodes CASSSQRATNEKLFF.

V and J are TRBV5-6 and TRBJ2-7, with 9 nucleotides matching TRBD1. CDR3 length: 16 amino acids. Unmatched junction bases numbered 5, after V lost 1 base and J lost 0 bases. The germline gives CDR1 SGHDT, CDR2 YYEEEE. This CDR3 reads CASSLNTGGVSYEQYF. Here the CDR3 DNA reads TGTGCCAGCAGCTTGAATACAGGGGGCGTCTCCTACGAGCAGTACTTC.